Shown below are 14 T cell receptor beta chains from a single sample sequenced in a study of identical twins. TCRdb ran MiXCR on the 5' RACE reads and lists one entry per CDR3 protein. The sample holds approximately 620,000 distinct CDR3 sequences, less than 10% seen once. This sample also belongs to another study, concerning yellow fever vaccine responses in identical twins.

The source material was PBMCs. Source of these receptors: a woman between 18 and 29 years old in good health.

This clonotype was observed many times. The chain links TRBV28 to TRBJ2-4, with a weak D call TRBD2 (6 bases). The V gene's germline CDR1 is MDHEN and CDR2 SYDVKM. This CDR3 has 17 amino acids. Trimming took 1 base from V and 0 from J, leaving 13 bases between them. CDR3 nucleotide sequence: TGTGCCAGCAGTTTATCTCTAGTGGGACTAGCCAAAAACATTCAGTACTTC. Translation gives CASSLSLVGLAKNIQYF.

This clonotype was seen more than once but under ten times. The rearrangement uses TRBV5-5 and TRBJ2-1; D is unresolved. The germline V gene encodes CDR1 SGHKS and CDR2 YYEKEE (reference sequence). Trimming took 4 bases from V and 7 from J, leaving 12 bases between them. This CDR3 is 13 amino acids long. CDR3 sequence (DNA): TGTGCCAGCAGCCAAAAGGCCCTTAATGAGCAGTTCTTC. It encodes CASSQKALNEQFF.

The genes are TRBV13 and TRBJ2-5, with D possibly matching TRBD2 (6 bases). V lost 2 bases and J lost 2, with 15 bases in between. The CDR3 contains 16 residues. Germline V gene sequence: CDR1 PRHDT, CDR2 FYEKMQ (reference sequence). The CDR3 nucleotides are TGTGCCAGCAGCTTAAGGTGGCAGGGACTTCAAGAGACCCAGTACTTC. It codes for CASSLRWQGLQETQYF.

On this clonotype itself: The junction shows a germline mismatch at one end, possibly a read error. The rearrangement links TRBV20-1 to TRBJ2-7, with D perhaps matching TRBD1 (6 bases). CDR1 is DFQATT and CDR2 is SNEGSKA in the germline V gene (reference sequence). This CDR3 region has 14 residues. The CDR3 DNA reads TGCAGTGCTAGAGAGTTAGGACAGACCTACGAGCAGTGCTTC. Its translation: CSARELGQTYEQCF.

The chain recombines TRBV7-9 with TRBJ1-1; possible D gene TRBD1, 5 bases. CDR1 and CDR2 from the germline V gene are SEHNR and FQNEAQ (reference sequence). V was shortened by 8 bases and J by 0 bases, with 16 bases between the two germline ends. The CDR3 is 15 residues long. The CDR3 region has the DNA TGTGCCAGCGGGCCAAGGGGAGACATGAACACTGAAGCTTTCTTT. Protein sequence: CASGPRGDMNTEAFF.

Many counts were recorded for this clonotype. The genes are TRBV5-6 and TRBJ1-4, with D hard to call. This CDR3 is 15 amino acids long. V was clipped by 2 bases and J by 0 bases, with 8 bases between them. Germline CDR1 SGHDT, CDR2 YYEEEE. This CDR3 reads CASSFTAATNEKLFF. CDR3 nucleotide sequence: TGTGCCAGCAGCTTTACGGCAGCAACTAATGAAAAACTGTTTTTT.

The J gene is TRBJ1-2, the V gene TRBV15, with D maybe TRBD1 (6 bases). With 0 bases removed from V and 9 bases from J, the gap between germline ends came to 11 bases. The CDR3 is 13 amino acids. Germline V gives CDR1 LNHNV, CDR2 YYDKDF (reference sequence). DNA for the CDR3: TGTGCCACCAGCAGAGATCCACAGGGACGCTACACCTTC. As protein: CATSRDPQGRYTF.

This clonotype occurred a few times. The V gene is TRBV28, the J gene TRBJ2-3; 8 bases fit TRBD2. Germline V gene data show CDR1 as MDHEN and CDR2 as SYDVKM. The CDR3 sequence is 15 residues long. Trimming cost V 11 bases and J 1 base; bases outside gene matches: 11. CDR3 region: CASRRTSGGTDTQYF. DNA for the CDR3: TGTGCCTCCAGAAGAACTAGCGGAGGCACAGATACGCAGTATTTT. The variable domain in full, with the rest retrieved from reference TRBV28 and TRBJ2-3, is DVKVTQSSRYLVKRTGEKVFLECVQDMDHENMFWYRQDPGLGLRLIYFSYDVKMKEKGDIPEGYSVSREKKERFSLILESASTNQTSMYLCASRRTSGGTDTQYFGPGTRLTVL.

This clonotype was observed many times. This CDR3 reads CAANGNTGELFF. In nucleotides, the CDR3 is TGTGCCGCCAACGGTAACACCGGGGAGCTGTTTTTT. This chain joins TRBV10-3 and TRBJ2-2; D uncertain. Trimming left V 11 bases short and J 2 bases short, with 9 bases between. This CDR3 contains 12 residues. Per germline, CDR1 ENHRY and CDR2 SYGVKD.

The V gene is TRBV7-2, the J gene TRBJ2-5; D is uncertain. V lost 0 bases to trimming and J lost 4 bases, with 6 bases between them. CDR3 length: 13 residues. Germline-derived CDR1 and CDR2 are SGHTA and FQGNSA. The chain's CDR3 is CASSLAGIETQYF. CDR3 nucleotides: TGTGCCAGCAGCTTAGCAGGGATAGAGACCCAGTACTTC.

The chain carries TRBV5-1 and TRBJ1-1; D is unclear. V was trimmed by 1 base and J by 0 bases, leaving 10 bases between them. The germline gives CDR1 SGHRS, CDR2 YFSETQ. CDR3 length: 15 residues. CDR3 DNA sequence: TGCGCCAGCAGCTTGTTAATAGGCTTGAACACTGAAGCTTTCTTT. This translates into CASSLLIGLNTEAFF.

The chain joins TRBV12-3 or TRBV12-4 to TRBJ2-1; possibly TRBD2 for D (6 bases). The CDR3 is 13 residues long. V lost 6 bases, J lost 7 bases, and 13 bases lay in between. This CDR3 reads CASRSGLMNEQFF. CDR3 DNA: TGTGCCAGCAGATCGGGACTTATGAATGAGCAGTTCTTC.

This clonotype was observed a handful of times. This chain uses TRBV6-1 with TRBJ2-7; D possibly corresponds to TRBD2 (6 bases). This CDR3 contains 14 residues. Trimming took 5 bases from V and 1 from J, leaving 12 bases between them. Germline V gene data show CDR1 as MNHNS and CDR2 as SASEGT. CDR3 coding DNA: TGTGCCAGCAGTAAGGAGGGGCGTTCCTACGAGCAGTACTTC. Residues: CASSKEGRSYEQYF.

This clonotype has ten or more counts. The rearrangement uses TRBV18 and TRBJ2-1; D might be TRBD1 or TRBD2, each matching 5 bases. The CDR3 extends over 14 amino acids. Germline V gene data show CDR1 as KGHSH and CDR2 as LQKENI. V lost 3 bases to trimming and J lost 5 bases, with 11 bases between them. The CDR3 reads CASSPYRGDNEQFF. The CDR3 DNA reads TGTGCCAGCTCACCCTATCGAGGGGACAATGAGCAGTTCTTC.